A selection of T cell receptor beta chains follows, all from one sample in a study of T cells in Graves' hyperthyroidism and ophthalmopathy. TCRdb fed the multiplex PCR reads into MiXCR, producing one record per CDR3 protein. The sample contains some 500,000 distinct CDR3 sequences, about 16% of which appear only once. The specimen was blood. Receptor source: a young woman with Graves' ophthalmopathy. CDR3s include the opening cysteine and the closing phenylalanine or tryptophan. The order of the fields is V gene, J gene, CDR3 protein.

V gene: TRBV6-1
J gene: TRBJ1-4
CDR3 protein: CASSTPVGNDNEKLFF

V gene: TRBV28
J gene: TRBJ2-7
CDR3 protein: CASISSQGGRTYEQYF

V gene: TRBV5-5
J gene: TRBJ2-7
CDR3 protein: CASSLLAGNAYEQYF

V gene: TRBV29-1
J gene: TRBJ2-7
CDR3 protein: CSVLRDAYEQYF

V gene: TRBV19
J gene: TRBJ2-3
CDR3 protein: CASSRSGVLADTQYF

V gene: TRBV12-3/TRBV12-4
J gene: TRBJ1-4
CDR3 protein: CASRRESGEKLFF

V gene: TRBV7-9
J gene: TRBJ2-7
CDR3 protein: CASRDRGQAYEQYF

V gene: TRBV7-2
J gene: TRBJ1-2
CDR3 protein: CASSLGQGAYYGYTF

V gene: TRBV10-3
J gene: TRBJ1-1
CDR3 protein: CAISWGQGMNTEAFF

V gene: TRBV29-1
J gene: TRBJ1-1
CDR3 protein: CSVGQGTLNTEAFF

V gene: TRBV28
J gene: TRBJ2-7
CDR3 protein: CASRSGDYEQYF

V gene: TRBV20-1
J gene: TRBJ2-2
CDR3 protein: CSATGTSGRANTGELFF

V gene: TRBV5-5
J gene: TRBJ1-4
CDR3 protein: CASRPTGDPNEKLFF

V gene: TRBV2
J gene: TRBJ2-1
CDR3 protein: CASSSPKNEQFF

V gene: TRBV7-2
J gene: TRBJ2-7
CDR3 protein: CASSPGTLQSEQYF

V gene: TRBV5-5
J gene: TRBJ2-3
CDR3 protein: CASSFGGGDTQYF

V gene: TRBV20-1
J gene: TRBJ2-3
CDR3 protein: CSARGAPGTDTQYF

V gene: TRBV7-3
J gene: TRBJ1-1
CDR3 protein: CASSKERPGQGVTEAFF

V gene: TRBV7-2
J gene: TRBJ2-7
CDR3 protein: CASSLLDSYEQYF

V gene: TRBV18
J gene: TRBJ1-5
CDR3 protein: CASSPPGSGNQPQHF

V gene: TRBV7-6
J gene: TRBJ2-2
CDR3 protein: CASRPGTLNTGELFF

V gene: TRBV5-1
J gene: TRBJ2-7
CDR3 protein: CASSEGSRGYEQYF

V gene: TRBV28
J gene: TRBJ2-7
CDR3 protein: CASSFEGEDYEQYF

V gene: TRBV7-2
J gene: TRBJ1-4
CDR3 protein: CASSRQWVDEKLFF

V gene: TRBV7-3
J gene: TRBJ2-3
CDR3 protein: CASSLNNPPGLAVFTDTQYF